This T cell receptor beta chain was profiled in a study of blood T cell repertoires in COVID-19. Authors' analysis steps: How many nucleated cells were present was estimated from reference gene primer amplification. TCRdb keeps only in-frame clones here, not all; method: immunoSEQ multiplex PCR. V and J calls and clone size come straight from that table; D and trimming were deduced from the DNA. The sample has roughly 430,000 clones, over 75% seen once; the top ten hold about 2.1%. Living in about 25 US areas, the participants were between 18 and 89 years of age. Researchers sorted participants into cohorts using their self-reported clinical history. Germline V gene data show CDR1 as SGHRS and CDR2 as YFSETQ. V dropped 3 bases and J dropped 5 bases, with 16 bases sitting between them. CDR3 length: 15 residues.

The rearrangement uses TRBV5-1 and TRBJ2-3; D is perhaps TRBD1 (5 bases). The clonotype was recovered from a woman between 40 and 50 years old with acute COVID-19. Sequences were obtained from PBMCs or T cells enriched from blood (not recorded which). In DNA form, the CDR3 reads TGCGCCAGCAGCTCCAGACAGATAGGGATAGATACGCAGTATTTT. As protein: CASSSRQIGIDTQYF.